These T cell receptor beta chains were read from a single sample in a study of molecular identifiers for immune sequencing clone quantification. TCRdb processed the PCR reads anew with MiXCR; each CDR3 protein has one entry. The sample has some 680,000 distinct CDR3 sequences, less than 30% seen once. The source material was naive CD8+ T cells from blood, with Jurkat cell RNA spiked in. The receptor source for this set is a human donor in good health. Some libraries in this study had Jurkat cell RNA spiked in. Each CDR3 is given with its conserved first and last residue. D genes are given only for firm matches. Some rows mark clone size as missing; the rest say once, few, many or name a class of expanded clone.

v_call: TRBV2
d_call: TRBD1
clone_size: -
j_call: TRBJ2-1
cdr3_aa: CASSGQGLNEQFF
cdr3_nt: TGTGCCAGCAGTGGACAGGGGCTCAATGAGCAGTTCTTC

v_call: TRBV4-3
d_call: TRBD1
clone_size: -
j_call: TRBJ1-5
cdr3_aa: CASSQIQGNQPQHF
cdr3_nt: TGCGCCAGCAGCCAAATACAGGGGAATCAGCCCCAGCATTTT

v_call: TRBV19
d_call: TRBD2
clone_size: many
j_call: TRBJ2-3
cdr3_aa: CASRAGAPDTQYF
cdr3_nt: TGTGCCAGTAGAGCGGGGGCCCCAGATACGCAGTATTTT

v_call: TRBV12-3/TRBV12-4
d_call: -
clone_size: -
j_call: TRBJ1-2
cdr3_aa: CASSSGIHGYTF
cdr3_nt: TGTGCCAGCAGTTCGGGAATTCATGGCTACACCTTC

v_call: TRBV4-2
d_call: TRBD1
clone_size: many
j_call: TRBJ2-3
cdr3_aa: CASSPWTGSTDTQYF
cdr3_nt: TGTGCCAGCAGCCCCTGGACAGGAAGCACAGATACGCAGTATTTT

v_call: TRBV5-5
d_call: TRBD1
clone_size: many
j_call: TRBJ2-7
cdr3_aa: CASSLTGVEQYF
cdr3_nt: TGTGCCAGCAGCTTGACAGGGGTCGAGCAGTACTTC

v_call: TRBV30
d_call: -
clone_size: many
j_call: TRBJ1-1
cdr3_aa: CAWSAGATEAFF
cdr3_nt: TGTGCCTGGAGTGCAGGAGCCACTGAAGCTTTCTTT

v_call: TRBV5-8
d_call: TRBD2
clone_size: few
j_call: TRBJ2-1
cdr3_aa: CASSSTGLAEYNEQFF
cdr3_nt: TGTGCCAGCAGCTCGACGGGACTAGCGGAGTACAATGAGCAGTTCTTC

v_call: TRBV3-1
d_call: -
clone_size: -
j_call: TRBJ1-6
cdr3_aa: CASSQDPGTLNSPLHF
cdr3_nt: TGTGCCAGCAGCCAGGATCCCGGGACACTCAATTCACCCCTCCACTTT

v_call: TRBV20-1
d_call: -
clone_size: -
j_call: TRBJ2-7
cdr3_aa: CSARDLTSTYKQYF
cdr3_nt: TGCAGTGCTAGAGATCTGACCTCGACCTACAAGCAGTACTTC

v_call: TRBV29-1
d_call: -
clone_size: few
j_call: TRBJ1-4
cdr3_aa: CSVIQTNEKLFF
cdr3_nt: TGCAGCGTTATCCAAACTAATGAAAAACTGTTTTTT

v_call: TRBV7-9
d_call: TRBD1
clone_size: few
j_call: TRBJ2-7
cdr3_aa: CASSSTGNPYEQYF
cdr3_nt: TGTGCCAGCAGCTCGACAGGGAATCCCTACGAGCAGTACTTC

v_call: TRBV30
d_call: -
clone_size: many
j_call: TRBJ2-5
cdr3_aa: CAWRPGYLGQETQYF
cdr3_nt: TGTGCCTGGCGACCTGGATATTTAGGGCAAGAGACCCAGTACTTC

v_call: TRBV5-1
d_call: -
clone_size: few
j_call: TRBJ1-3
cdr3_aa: CATSLAGNTIYF
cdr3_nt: TGCGCCACCAGCCTCGCGGGAAACACCATATATTTT

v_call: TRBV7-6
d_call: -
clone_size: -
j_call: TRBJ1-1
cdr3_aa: CASSLTGIWRNTEAFF
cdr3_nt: TGTGCCAGCAGCTTAACAGGGATTTGGAGGAACACTGAAGCTTTCTTT

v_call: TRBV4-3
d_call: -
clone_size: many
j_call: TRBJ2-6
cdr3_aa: CASSQARISGANVLTF
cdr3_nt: TGCGCCAGCAGCCAAGCACGGATCTCTGGGGCCAACGTCCTGACTTTC

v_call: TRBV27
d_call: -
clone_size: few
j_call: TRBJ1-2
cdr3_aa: CASSLSPQSFVGYTF
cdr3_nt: TGTGCCAGCAGTTTATCGCCCCAAAGCTTCGTTGGCTACACCTTC

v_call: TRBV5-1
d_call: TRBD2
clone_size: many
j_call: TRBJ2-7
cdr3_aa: CASSLDWGLEGYEQYF
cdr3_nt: TGCGCCAGCAGCTTGGATTGGGGACTAGAAGGATACGAGCAGTACTTC

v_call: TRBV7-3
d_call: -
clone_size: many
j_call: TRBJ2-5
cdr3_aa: CASSETGTETQYF
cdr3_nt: TGTGCCAGCAGCGAAACAGGGACGGAGACCCAGTACTTC

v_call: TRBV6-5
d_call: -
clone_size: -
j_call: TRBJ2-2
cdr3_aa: CASSPRSAGELFF
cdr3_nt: TGTGCCAGCAGCCCCCGGTCAGCCGGGGAGCTGTTTTTT

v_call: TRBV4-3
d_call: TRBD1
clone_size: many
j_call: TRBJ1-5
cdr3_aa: CASSEGTGGVQPQHF
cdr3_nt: TGCGCCAGCAGCGAGGGGACAGGGGGCGTTCAGCCCCAGCATTTT

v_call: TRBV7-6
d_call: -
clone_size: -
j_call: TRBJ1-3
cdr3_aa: CASSLDPPYRVSGNTIYF
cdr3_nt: TGTGCCAGCAGCTTAGATCCCCCGTACAGGGTTTCTGGAAACACCATATATTTT

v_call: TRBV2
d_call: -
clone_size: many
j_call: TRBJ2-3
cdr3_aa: CASSELGGRNTPADTQYF
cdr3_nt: TGTGCCAGCAGTGAACTGGGGGGCCGGAACACCCCGGCAGATACGCAGTATTTT

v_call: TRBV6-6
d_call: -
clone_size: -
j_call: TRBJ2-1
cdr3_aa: CASSSRDHLHEQFF
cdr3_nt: TGTGCCAGCAGTTCCCGGGACCACCTCCATGAGCAGTTCTTC

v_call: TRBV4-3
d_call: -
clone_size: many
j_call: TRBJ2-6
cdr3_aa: CASSQDRRESGANVLTF
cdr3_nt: TGCGCCAGCAGCCAAGACAGAAGGGAATCTGGGGCCAACGTCCTGACTTTC

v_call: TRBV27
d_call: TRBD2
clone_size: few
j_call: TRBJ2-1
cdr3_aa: CASSLVGGPPYNEQFF
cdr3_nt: TGTGCCAGCAGTTTAGTGGGAGGGCCCCCCTACAATGAGCAGTTCTTC

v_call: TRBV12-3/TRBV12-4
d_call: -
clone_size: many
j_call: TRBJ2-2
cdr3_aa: CASSAYMDTGELFF
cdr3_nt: TGTGCCAGCAGCGCCTATATGGACACCGGGGAGCTGTTTTTT

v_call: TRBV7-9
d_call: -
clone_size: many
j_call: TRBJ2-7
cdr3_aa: CASSLVAARDEQYF
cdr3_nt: TGTGCCAGCAGCTTAGTGGCGGCCAGGGACGAGCAGTACTTC

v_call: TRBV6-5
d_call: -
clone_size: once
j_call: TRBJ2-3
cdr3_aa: CASSSAGTGTDTQYF
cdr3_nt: TGTGCCAGCAGTTCGGCGGGAACTGGTACAGATACGCAGTATTTT

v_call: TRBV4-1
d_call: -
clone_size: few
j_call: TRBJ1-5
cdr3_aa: CASSQVLAVNQPQHF
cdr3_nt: TGCGCCAGCAGCCAAGTTTTAGCGGTAAATCAGCCCCAGCATTTT

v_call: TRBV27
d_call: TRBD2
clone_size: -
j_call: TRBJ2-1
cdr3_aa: CASSSLAAYNEQFF
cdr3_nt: TGTGCCAGCAGTTCTCTAGCGGCTTACAATGAGCAGTTCTTC

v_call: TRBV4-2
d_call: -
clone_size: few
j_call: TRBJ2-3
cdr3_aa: CASSQERQGGADTQYF
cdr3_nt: TGTGCCAGCAGCCAAGAAAGGCAGGGAGGCGCAGATACGCAGTATTTT

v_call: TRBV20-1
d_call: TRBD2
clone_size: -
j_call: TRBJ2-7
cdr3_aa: CSAGDLSGPSYEQYF
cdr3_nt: TGCAGTGCTGGAGACCTTAGCGGGCCCTCCTACGAGCAGTACTTC